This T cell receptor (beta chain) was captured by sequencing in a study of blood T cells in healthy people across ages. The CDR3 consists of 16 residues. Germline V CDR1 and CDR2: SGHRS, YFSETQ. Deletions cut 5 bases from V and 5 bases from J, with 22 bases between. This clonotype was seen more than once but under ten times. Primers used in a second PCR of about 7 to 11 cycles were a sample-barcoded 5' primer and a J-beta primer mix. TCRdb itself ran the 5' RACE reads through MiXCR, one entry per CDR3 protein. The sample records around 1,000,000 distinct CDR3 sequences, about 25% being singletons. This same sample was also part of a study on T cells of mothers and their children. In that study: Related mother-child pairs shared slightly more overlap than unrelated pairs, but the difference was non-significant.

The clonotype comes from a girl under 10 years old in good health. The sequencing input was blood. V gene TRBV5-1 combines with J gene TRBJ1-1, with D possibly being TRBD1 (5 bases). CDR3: CASSPVVFQGGTEAFF. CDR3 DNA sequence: TGCGCCAGCAGTCCTGTGGTTTTTCAGGGCGGTACTGAAGCTTTCTTT.